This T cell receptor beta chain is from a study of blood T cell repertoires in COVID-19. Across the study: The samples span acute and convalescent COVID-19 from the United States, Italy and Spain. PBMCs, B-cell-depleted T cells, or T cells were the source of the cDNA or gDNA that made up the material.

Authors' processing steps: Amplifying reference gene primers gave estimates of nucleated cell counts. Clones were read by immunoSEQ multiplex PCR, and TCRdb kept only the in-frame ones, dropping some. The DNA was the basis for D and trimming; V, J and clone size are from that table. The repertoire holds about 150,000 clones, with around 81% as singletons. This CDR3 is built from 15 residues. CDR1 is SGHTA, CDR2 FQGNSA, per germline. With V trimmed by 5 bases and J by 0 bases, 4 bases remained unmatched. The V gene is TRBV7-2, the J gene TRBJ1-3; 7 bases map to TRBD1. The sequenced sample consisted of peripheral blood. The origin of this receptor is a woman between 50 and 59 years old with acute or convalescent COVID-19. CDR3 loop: CASSPGGFSGNTIYF. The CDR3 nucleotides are TGTGCCAGCAGCCCAGGGGGGTTCTCTGGAAACACCATATATTTT. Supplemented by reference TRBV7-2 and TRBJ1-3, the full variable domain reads GAGVSQSPSNKVTEKGKDVELRCDPISGHTALYWYRQSLGQGLEFLIYFQGNSAPDKSGLPSDRFSAERTGGSVSTLTIQRTQQEDSAVYLCASSPGGFSGNTIYFGEGSWLTVV.